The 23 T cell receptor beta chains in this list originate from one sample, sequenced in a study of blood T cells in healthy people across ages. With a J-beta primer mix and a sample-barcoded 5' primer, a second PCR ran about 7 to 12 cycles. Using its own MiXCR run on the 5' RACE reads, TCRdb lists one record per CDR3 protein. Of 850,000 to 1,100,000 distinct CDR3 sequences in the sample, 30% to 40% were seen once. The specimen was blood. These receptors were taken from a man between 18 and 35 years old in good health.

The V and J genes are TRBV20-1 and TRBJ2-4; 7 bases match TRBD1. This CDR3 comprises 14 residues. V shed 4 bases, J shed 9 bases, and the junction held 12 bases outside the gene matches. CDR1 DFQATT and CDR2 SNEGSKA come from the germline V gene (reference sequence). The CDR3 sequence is CSATQGQYGGIQYF. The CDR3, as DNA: TGCAGTGCTACCCAGGGACAGTATGGGGGCATTCAGTACTTC.

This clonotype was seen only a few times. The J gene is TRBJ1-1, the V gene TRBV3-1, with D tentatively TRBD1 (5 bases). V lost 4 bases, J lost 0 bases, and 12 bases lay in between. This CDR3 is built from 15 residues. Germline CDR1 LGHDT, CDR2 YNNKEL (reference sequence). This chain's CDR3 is CASSPLGRLNTEAFF. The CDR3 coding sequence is TGTGCCAGCAGCCCTTTGGGACGTCTGAACACTGAAGCTTTCTTT.

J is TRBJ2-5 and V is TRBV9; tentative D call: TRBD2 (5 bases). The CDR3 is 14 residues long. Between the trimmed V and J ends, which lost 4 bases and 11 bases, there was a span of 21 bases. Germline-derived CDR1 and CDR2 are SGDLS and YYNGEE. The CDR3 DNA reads TGTGCCAGCAGCCCCCGGGTAGAGGGCAATGAGCAGTACTTC. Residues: CASSPRVEGNEQYF.

CDR3 amino acids: CSARERVPTEAFF. The DNA of the CDR3 is TGCAGTGCTAGGGAACGGGTGCCCACTGAAGCTTTCTTT. The rearrangement links TRBV20-1 to TRBJ1-1; D is unclear. This CDR3 is built from 13 residues. Germline assignment: CDR1 DFQATT and CDR2 SNEGSKA (reference sequence). Trimming removed 3 bases from V and 4 bases from J, with 12 bases in between.

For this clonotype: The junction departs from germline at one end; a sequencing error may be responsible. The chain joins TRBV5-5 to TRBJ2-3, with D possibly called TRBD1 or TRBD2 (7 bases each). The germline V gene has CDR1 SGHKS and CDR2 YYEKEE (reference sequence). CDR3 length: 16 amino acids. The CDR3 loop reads CAGSLRQGGDTDTQYF. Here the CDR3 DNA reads TGTGCCGGCAGCTTGCGACAGGGAGGGGACACAGATACGCAGTATTTT.

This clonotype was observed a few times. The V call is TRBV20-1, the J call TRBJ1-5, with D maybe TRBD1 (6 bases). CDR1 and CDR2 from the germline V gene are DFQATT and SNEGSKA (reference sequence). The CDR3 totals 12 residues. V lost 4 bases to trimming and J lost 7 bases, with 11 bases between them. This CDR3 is CSAITGNQPQHF. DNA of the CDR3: TGCAGTGCTATAACAGGGAACCAGCCCCAGCATTTT.

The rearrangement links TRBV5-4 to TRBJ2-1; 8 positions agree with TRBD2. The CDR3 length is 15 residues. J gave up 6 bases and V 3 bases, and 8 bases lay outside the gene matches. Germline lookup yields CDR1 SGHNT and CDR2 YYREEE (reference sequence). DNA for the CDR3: TGTGCCAGCAGCTGGATGGGACGGGGGGGCAATGAGCAGTTCTTC. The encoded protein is CASSWMGRGGNEQFF. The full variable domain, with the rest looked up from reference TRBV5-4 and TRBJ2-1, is ETGVTQSPTHLIKTRGQQVTLRCSSQSGHNTVSWYQQALGQGPQFIFQYYREEENGRGNFPPRFSGLQFPNYSSELNVNALELDDSALYLCASSWMGRGGNEQFFGPGTRLTVL.

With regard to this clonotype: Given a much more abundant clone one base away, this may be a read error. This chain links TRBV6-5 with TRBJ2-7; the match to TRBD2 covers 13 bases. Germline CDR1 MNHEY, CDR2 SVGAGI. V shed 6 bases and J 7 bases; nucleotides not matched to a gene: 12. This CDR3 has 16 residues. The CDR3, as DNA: TGTGCCAGCAGCCCGGAAGGACTAGCGGGGGTCAATGAGCAGTACTTC. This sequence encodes CASSPEGLAGVNEQYF.

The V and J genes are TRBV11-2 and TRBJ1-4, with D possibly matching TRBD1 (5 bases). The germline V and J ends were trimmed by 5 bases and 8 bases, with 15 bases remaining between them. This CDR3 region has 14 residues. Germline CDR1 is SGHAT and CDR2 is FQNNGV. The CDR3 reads CASSGGPDEEKLFF. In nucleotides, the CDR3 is TGTGCCAGCAGCGGGGGACCCGATGAAGAAAAACTGTTTTTT. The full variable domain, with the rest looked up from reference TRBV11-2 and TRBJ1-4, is EAGVAQSPRYKIIEKRQSVAFWCNPISGHATLYWYQQILGQGPKLLIQFQNNGVVDDSQLPKDRFSAERLKGVDSTLKIQPAKLEDSAVYLCASSGGPDEEKLFFGSGTQLSVL.

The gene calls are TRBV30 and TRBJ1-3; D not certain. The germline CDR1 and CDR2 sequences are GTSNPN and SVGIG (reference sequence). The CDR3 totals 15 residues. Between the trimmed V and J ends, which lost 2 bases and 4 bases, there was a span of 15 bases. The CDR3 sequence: CAWSSVSGFGNTIYF. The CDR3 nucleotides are TGTGCCTGGAGTTCCGTCTCGGGTTTCGGAAACACCATATATTTT.

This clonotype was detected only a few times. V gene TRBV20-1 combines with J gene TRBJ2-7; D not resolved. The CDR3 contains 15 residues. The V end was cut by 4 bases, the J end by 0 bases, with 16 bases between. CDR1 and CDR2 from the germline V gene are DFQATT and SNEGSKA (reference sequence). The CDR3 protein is CSANDRRKSSYEQYF. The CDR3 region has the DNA TGCAGTGCTAACGACCGGCGGAAGAGCTCCTACGAGCAGTACTTC.

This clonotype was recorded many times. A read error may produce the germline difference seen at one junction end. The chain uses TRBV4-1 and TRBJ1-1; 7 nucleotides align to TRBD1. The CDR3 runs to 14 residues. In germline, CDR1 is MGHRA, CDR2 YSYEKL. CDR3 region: CASSQRTGNTEAFF. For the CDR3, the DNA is TGTGCCAGCAGCCAACGGACAGGGAACACTGAAGCTTTCTTT.

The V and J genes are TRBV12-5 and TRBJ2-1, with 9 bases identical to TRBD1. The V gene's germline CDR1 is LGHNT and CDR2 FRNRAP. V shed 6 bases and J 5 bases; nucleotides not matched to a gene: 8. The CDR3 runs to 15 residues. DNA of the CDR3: TGTGCTAGTGGACGTGGACAGGGGATAAACAATGAGCAGTTCTTC. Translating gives CASGRGQGINNEQFF.

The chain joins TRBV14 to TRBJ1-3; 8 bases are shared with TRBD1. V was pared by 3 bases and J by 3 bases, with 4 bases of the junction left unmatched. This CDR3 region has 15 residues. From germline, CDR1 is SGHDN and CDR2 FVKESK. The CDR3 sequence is CASSHRQGYGNTIYF. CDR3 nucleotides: TGTGCCAGCAGCCACCGACAGGGGTATGGAAACACCATATATTTT.

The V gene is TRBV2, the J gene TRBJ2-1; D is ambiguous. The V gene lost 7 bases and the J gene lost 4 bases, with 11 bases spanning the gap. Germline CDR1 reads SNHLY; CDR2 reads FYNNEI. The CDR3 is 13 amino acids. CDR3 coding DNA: TGTGCCAGCAAGTCAACGCCTTACAATGAGCAGTTCTTC. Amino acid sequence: CASKSTPYNEQFF.

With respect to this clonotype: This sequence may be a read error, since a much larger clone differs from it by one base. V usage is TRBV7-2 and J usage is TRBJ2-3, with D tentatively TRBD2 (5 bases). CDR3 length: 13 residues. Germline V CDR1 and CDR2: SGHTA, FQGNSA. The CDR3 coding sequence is TGTGCCGGCAGCTTAGCGCTAGAAGATACGCAGTATTTT. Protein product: CAGSLALEDTQYF.

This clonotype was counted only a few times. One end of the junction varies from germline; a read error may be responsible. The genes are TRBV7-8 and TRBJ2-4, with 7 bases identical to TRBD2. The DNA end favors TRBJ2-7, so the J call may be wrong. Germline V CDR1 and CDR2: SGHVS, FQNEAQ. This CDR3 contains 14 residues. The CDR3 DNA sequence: TGTGCCAGCAACTTAGTAGGGACTAAATACGAGCAGTACTTC. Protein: CASNLVGTKYEQYF.

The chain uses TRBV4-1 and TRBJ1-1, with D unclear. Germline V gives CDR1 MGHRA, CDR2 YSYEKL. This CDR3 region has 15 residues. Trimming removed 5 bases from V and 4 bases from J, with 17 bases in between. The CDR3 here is CASSSGTVASTEAFF. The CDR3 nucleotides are TGCGCCAGCAGCTCCGGAACCGTGGCGAGCACTGAAGCTTTCTTT.

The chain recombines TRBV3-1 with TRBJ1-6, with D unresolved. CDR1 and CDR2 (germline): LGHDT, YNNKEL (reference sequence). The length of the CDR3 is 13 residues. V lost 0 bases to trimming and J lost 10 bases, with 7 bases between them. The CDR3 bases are TGTGCCAGCAGCCAAGATCGACCGTCACCCCTCCACTTT. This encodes CASSQDRPSPLHF.

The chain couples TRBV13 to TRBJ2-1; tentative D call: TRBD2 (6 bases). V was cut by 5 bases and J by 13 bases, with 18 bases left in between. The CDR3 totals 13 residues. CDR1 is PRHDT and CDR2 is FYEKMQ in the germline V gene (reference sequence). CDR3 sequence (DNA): TGTGCCAGCAGCCGCGGGACGGAAGAGACCCAGTTCTTC. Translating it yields CASSRGTEETQFF.

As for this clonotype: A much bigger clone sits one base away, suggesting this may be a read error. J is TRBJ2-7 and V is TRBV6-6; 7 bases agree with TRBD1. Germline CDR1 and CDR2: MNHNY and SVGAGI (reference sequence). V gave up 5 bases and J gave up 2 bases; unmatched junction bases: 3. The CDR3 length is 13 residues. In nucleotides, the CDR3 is TGTGCCAGCAGTATGGACAGGACCTACGAGCAGTACTTC. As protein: CASSMDRTYEQYF.

The CDR3 loop reads CASSWGGQGRWDTEAFF. The CDR3 nucleotides are TGTGCCAGCAGCTGGGGTGGACAGGGACGTTGGGACACTGAAGCTTTCTTT. V gene TRBV5-4 combines with J gene TRBJ1-1, with TRBD1 matching over 8 bases. Per the germline V gene, CDR1 is SGHNT and CDR2 is YYREEE (reference sequence). The trim removed 3 bases at V and 3 bases at J, leaving 13 bases unmatched. This CDR3 has 17 residues. The complete variable domain, with remaining parts taken from reference TRBV5-4 and TRBJ1-1, reads ETGVTQSPTHLIKTRGQQVTLRCSSQSGHNTVSWYQQALGQGPQFIFQYYREEENGRGNFPPRFSGLQFPNYSSELNVNALELDDSALYLCASSWGGQGRWDTEAFFGQGTRLTVV.

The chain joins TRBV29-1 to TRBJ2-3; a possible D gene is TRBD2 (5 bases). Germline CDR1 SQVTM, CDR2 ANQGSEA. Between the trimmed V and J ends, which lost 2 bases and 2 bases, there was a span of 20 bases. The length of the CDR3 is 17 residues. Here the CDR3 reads CSVEFSRRTASTDTQYF. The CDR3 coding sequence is TGCAGCGTTGAATTCAGCCGTAGGACTGCTTCCACAGATACGCAGTATTTT.